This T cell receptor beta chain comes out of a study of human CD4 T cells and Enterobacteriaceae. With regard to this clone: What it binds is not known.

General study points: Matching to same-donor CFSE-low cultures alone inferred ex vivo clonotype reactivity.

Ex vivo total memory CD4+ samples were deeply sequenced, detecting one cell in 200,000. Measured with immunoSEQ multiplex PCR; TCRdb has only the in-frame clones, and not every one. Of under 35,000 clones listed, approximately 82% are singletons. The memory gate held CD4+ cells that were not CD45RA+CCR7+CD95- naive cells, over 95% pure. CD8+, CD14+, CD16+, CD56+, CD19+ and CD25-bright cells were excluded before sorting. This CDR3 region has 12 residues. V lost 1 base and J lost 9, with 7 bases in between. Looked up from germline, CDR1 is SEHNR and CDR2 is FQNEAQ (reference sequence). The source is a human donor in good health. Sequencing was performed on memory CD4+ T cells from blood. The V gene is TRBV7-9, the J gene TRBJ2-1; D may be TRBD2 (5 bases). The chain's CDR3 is CASSLVRVEQFF. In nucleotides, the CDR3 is TGTGCCAGCAGCTTAGTGAGGGTTGAGCAGTTCTTC.